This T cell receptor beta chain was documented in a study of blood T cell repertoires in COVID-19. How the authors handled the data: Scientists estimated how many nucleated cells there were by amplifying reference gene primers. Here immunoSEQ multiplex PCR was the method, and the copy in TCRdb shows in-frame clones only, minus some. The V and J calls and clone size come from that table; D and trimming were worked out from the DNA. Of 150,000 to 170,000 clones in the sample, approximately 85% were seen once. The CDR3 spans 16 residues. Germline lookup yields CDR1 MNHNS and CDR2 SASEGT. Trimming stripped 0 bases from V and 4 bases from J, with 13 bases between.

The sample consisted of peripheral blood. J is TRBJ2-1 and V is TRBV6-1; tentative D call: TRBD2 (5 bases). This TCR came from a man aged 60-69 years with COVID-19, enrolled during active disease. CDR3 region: CASSEARLPSYNEQFF. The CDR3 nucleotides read TGTGCCAGCAGTGAAGCCAGACTACCCAGTTACAATGAGCAGTTCTTC.